One sample yielded the 3 T cell receptor beta chains listed below, sequenced in a study of cytomegalovirus exposure and HLA in healthy donors. PCR primers comprised 60 Vbeta and 13 Jbeta primers. Sequencing used immunoSEQ multiplex PCR; TCRdb keeps in-frame clones, though not all of them. The sample yields 150,000 or so clones, approximately 82% seen once. Sequencing was carried out using PBMCs. These receptors all stem from a woman aged 35 to 49 in good health and CMV-seronegative.

V and J are TRBV6-5 and TRBJ1-1, with 9 bases lining up with TRBD1. The CDR3 consists of 15 residues. The germline V gene encodes CDR1 MNHEY and CDR2 SVGAGI. J gave up 5 bases and V 8 bases, and 12 bases lay outside the gene matches. The CDR3 sequence: CASRWDREGRTEAFF. CDR3 coding DNA: TGTGCCAGCCGATGGGACAGGGAGGGTAGGACTGAAGCTTTCTTT.

This clone has a handful of counts. The V gene is TRBV5-6, the J gene TRBJ2-3; 7 nucleotides match TRBD2. The CDR3 totals 17 residues. V was pared by 3 bases and J by 1 base, with 11 bases of the junction left unmatched. Per germline, CDR1 SGHDT and CDR2 YYEEEE. The CDR3 spells CASSSKLAPRGTDTQYF. For the CDR3, the DNA is TGTGCCAGCAGCTCCAAACTAGCGCCGAGGGGCACAGATACGCAGTATTTT.

This clone was observed once. Other DNA variants within this sample encode the same CDR3. The rearrangement links TRBV6-1 to TRBJ1-4; 7 bases map to TRBD1. V trimming: 3 bases; J trimming: 0 bases; junction bases outside the gene matches: 13. The germline V gene has CDR1 MNHNS and CDR2 SASEGT. CDR3 length: 19 residues. The chain's CDR3 is CASSDVPGQRETTNEKLFF. The CDR3 region has the DNA TGTGCCAGCAGTGACGTGCCGGGACAGAGGGAAACAACTAATGAAAAACTGTTTTTT.